A single sample is the source of the 19 T cell receptor beta chains below, sequenced in a study of blood T cell repertoires in COVID-19. The data were produced by immunoSEQ multiplex PCR, yet TCRdb's version contains in-frame clones alone and is incomplete. The sample includes about 15,000 clones, 89% of them seen just once. Sequenced: peripheral blood. Source of these receptors: a human donor in a cohort sampled during active COVID-19.

The chain recombines TRBV11-3 with TRBJ2-2, with 7 bases aligning to TRBD1. V was pared by 4 bases and J by 4 bases, with 9 bases of the junction left unmatched. CDR1 is SGHNT, CDR2 YENEEA, per germline. There are 16 residues in the CDR3. Here the CDR3 reads CASSSGAGGGTGELFF. The CDR3 bases are TGTGCCAGCAGCTCGGGTGCAGGGGGTGGCACCGGGGAGCTGTTTTTT.

This clone has just one count. The chain employs TRBV10-3 and TRBJ2-7; a possible D gene is TRBD2 (6 bases). The CDR3 is 12 amino acids. Deletions cut 11 bases from V and 4 bases from J, with 15 bases between. CDR1 ENHRY and CDR2 SYGVKD come from the germline V gene. This chain's CDR3 is CAARDGGYEQYF. DNA of the CDR3: TGTGCCGCCCGGGACGGAGGGTACGAGCAGTACTTC.

The CDR3 loop reads CSARADREYGYTF. For the CDR3, the DNA is TGCAGCGCCCGGGCGGACAGGGAGTACGGCTACACCTTC. The chain is built from TRBV29-1 and TRBJ1-2, with 8 positions matching TRBD1. The CDR3 contains 13 residues. Germline V gene lookup returns CDR1 SQVTM and CDR2 ANQGSEA. Unmatched junction bases numbered 12, after V lost 7 bases and J lost 8 bases.

The chain uses TRBV6-6 and TRBJ1-3, with TRBD1 identical over 9 bases. The CDR3 has 15 amino acids. Losses at the gene ends were 2 bases for V and 7 bases for J; bases not matched to a gene: 6. Germline V CDR1 and CDR2: MNHNY, SVGAGI (reference sequence). The CDR3 is CASSYPGTGRNTIYF. In nucleotides, the CDR3 is TGTGCCAGCAGTTACCCCGGGACAGGGCGGAACACCATATATTTT.

This clone was observed a handful of times. This chain links TRBV2 with TRBJ1-5; tentatively, D is TRBD1 (5 bases). V lost 11 bases to trimming and J lost 1 base, with 9 bases between them. The germline gives CDR1 SNHLY, CDR2 FYNNEI. The CDR3 extends over 12 amino acids. The CDR3, as DNA: TGTGCCGGAGGGACGAGCAATCAGCCCCAGCATTTT. It encodes CAGGTSNQPQHF.

The chain recombines TRBV19 with TRBJ1-6, with 7 bases lining up with TRBD1. The CDR3 covers 14 residues. With 5 bases clipped from V and 8 bases from J, the junction kept 6 bases outside the gene matches. The V gene's germline CDR1 is LNHDA and CDR2 SQIVND (reference sequence). CDR3 nucleotides: TGTGCCAGTAGTTCCGGGACAGATCATTCACCCCTCCACTTT. Translation gives CASSSGTDHSPLHF.

V is TRBV9 and J is TRBJ2-3, with a weak D call TRBD2 (5 bases). The CDR3 runs to 13 residues. Trimming stripped 4 bases from V and 6 bases from J, with 12 bases between. The germline V gene has CDR1 SGDLS and CDR2 YYNGEE. The chain's CDR3 is CASSPTRSDTQYF. DNA for the CDR3: TGTGCCAGCAGCCCCACTAGGTCGGATACGCAGTATTTT. Variable domain in full (rest from reference TRBV9 and TRBJ2-3): DSGVTQTPKHLITATGQRVTLRCSPRSGDLSVYWYQQSLDQGLQFLIQYYNGEERAKGNILERFSAQQFPDLHSELNLSSLELGDSALYFCASSPTRSDTQYFGPGTRLTVL.

V gene TRBV6-4 combines with J gene TRBJ2-1, with a possible D match to TRBD2 (6 bases). CDR1 and CDR2 (germline): MRHNA, SNTAGT. The CDR3 covers 14 residues. Deletions cut 4 bases from V and 4 bases from J, with 11 bases between. CDR3 bases: TGTGCCAGCAGTGGCCCGGGGGAGTACAATGAGCAGTTCTTC. It yields the protein CASSGPGEYNEQFF.

The chain recombines TRBV5-4 with TRBJ2-7; 7 nucleotides agree with TRBD1. CDR3 size: 13 residues. The J segment lost 6 bases and the V segment lost 4 bases, leaving 7 bases of the junction unmatched. Germline V gene lookup returns CDR1 SGHNT and CDR2 YYREEE (reference sequence). The CDR3 region is CASSTDRVGEQYF. The CDR3 region has the DNA TGTGCCAGCAGCACAGACAGGGTCGGCGAGCAGTACTTC.

J is TRBJ1-1 and V is TRBV19; D perhaps matches TRBD1 (6 bases). Germline V gene lookup returns CDR1 LNHDA and CDR2 SQIVND (reference sequence). V shed 4 bases and J shed 2 bases, with 11 bases lying between them. The CDR3 totals 14 residues. The CDR3 DNA is TGTGCCAGTAGTAGGGGCAGGGGTAACACTGAAGCTTTCTTT. Amino acids: CASSRGRGNTEAFF. The full variable domain, its missing parts supplied by reference TRBV19 and TRBJ1-1, is DGGITQSPKYLFRKEGQNVTLSCEQNLNHDAMYWYRQDPGQGLRLIYYSQIVNDFQKGDIAEGYSVSREKKESFPLTVTSAQKNPTAFYLCASSRGRGNTEAFFGQGTRLTVV.

V is TRBV5-1 and J is TRBJ2-7; weak D call: TRBD1 (6 bases). Germline V gene data show CDR1 as SGHRS and CDR2 as YFSETQ. V shed 4 bases and J shed 0 bases, with 8 bases lying between them. The CDR3 consists of 13 residues. The CDR3 DNA follows: TGCGCCAGCAGCCCGGACAGCTCCTACGAGCAGTACTTC. This sequence encodes CASSPDSSYEQYF.

On this clone itself: The sample carries other DNA sequences with the same CDR3. The V gene is TRBV5-1, the J gene TRBJ2-5, with 11 bases that match TRBD1. CDR1 SGHRS and CDR2 YFSETQ come from the germline V gene. The CDR3 covers 15 residues. The V gene end was trimmed by 3 bases and the J gene end by 2 bases; junction bases not matched to a gene: 3. The CDR3 coding sequence is TGCGCCAGCAGCTGGGGACAGGGGGGTCAAGAGACCCAGTACTTC. Translated: CASSWGQGGQETQYF.

The rearrangement links TRBV30 to TRBJ1-2; D remains ambiguous. Trimming stripped 1 base from V and 4 bases from J, with 13 bases between. The CDR3 is 14 amino acids. Looked up from germline, CDR1 is GTSNPN and CDR2 is SVGIG (reference sequence). CDR3: CAWSDQPPSYGYTF. CDR3 in DNA: TGTGCCTGGAGTGACCAGCCACCTAGCTATGGCTACACCTTC.

The chain combines TRBV3-1 (or the pseudogene TRBV3-2) with TRBJ2-1; the match to TRBD1 covers 8 bases. V was pared by 4 bases and J by 3 bases, with 5 bases of the junction left unmatched. CDR1 LGHDT and CDR2 YNNKEL come from the germline V gene (reference sequence). The CDR3 is made up of 15 amino acids. The CDR3 nucleotides read TGTGCCAGCAGCCTTACTGGGACAGGCTACAATGAGCAGTTCTTC. Amino acids: CASSLTGTGYNEQFF.

This chain links TRBV27 with TRBJ1-2, with 7 nucleotides matching TRBD1. Germline V gene data show CDR1 as MNHEY and CDR2 as SMNVEV (reference sequence). The length of the CDR3 is 13 residues. Trimming removed 8 bases from V and 4 bases from J; junction bases left unmatched: 7. CDR3 sequence reads: CASSPDRFYGYTF. The CDR3 DNA reads as TGTGCCAGCTCCCCGGACAGGTTCTATGGCTACACCTTC.

This clone has a single count. This sequence joins TRBV20-1 and TRBJ1-5; weak D call: TRBD1 (5 bases). V was trimmed by 3 bases and J by 5 bases, leaving 14 bases between them. CDR3 length: 14 amino acids. Germline values: CDR1 DFQATT, CDR2 SNEGSKA (reference sequence). The CDR3 loop reads CSASGQGLYQPQHF. The CDR3 DNA is TGCAGTGCTAGTGGGCAGGGTTTGTATCAGCCCCAGCATTTT.

V usage is TRBV9 and J usage is TRBJ2-5, with a possible D match to TRBD1 (6 bases). CDR1 SGDLS and CDR2 YYNGEE come from the germline V gene. Trimming removed 4 bases at V and 5 bases at J, with 18 bases between. This CDR3 is built from 15 residues. DNA for the CDR3: TGTGCCAGCAGCACCCGTACAGGGTCGCGCGAGACCCAGTACTTC. Its translation: CASSTRTGSRETQYF.

V and J are TRBV12-5 and TRBJ1-1; D possibly corresponds to TRBD1 (6 bases). Germline values: CDR1 LGHNT, CDR2 FRNRAP. V lost 6 bases and J 1 base, leaving 9 bases between the germline ends. This CDR3 is 13 amino acids long. The CDR3 DNA is TGTGCTAGTGGCGGACAGACGAACACTGAAGCTTTCTTT. Translating it yields CASGGQTNTEAFF.

By sample fraction, this clone is medium-sized. The J gene is TRBJ1-4, the V gene TRBV6-6; tentatively, D is TRBD1 (6 bases). Germline CDR1 reads MNHNY; CDR2 reads SVGAGI (reference sequence). This CDR3 is built from 16 residues. V lost 7 bases and J lost 5, with 20 bases in between. The CDR3 protein is CASTPHQTGRNEKLFF. DNA of the CDR3: TGTGCCAGCACCCCGCACCAGACAGGTCGGAATGAAAAACTGTTTTTT.